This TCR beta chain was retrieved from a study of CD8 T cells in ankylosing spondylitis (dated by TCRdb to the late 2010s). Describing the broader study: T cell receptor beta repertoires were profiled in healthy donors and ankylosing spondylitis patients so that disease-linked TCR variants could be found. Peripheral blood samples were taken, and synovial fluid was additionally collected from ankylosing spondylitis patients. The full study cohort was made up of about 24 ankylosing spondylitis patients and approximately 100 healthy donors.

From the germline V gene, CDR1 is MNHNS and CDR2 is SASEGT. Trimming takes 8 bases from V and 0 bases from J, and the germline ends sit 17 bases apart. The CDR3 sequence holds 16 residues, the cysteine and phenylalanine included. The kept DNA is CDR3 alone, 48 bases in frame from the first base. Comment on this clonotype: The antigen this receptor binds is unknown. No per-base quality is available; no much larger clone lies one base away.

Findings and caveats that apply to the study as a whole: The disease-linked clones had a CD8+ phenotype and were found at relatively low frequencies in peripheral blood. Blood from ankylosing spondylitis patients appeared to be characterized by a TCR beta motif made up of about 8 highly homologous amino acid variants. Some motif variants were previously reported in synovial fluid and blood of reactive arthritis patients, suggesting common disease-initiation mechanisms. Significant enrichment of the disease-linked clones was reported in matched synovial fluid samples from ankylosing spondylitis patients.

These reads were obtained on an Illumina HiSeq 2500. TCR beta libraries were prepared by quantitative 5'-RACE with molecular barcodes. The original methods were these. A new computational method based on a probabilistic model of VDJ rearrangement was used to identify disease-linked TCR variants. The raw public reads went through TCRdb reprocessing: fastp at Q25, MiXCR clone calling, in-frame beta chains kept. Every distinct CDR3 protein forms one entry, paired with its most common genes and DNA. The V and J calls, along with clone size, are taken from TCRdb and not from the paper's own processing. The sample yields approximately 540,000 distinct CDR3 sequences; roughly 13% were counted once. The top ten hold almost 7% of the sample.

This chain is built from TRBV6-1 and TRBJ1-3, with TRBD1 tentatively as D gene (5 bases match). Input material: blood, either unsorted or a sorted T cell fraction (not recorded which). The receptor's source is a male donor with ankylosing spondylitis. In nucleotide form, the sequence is TGTGCCAGCGAGAATGCAGGGCCCCGCTCTGGAAACACCATATATTTT. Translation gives CASENAGPRSGNTIYF.